A single sample gave rise to the 3 T cell receptor beta chains below, sequenced in a study of OX40 agonist ivuxolimab in advanced cancers. The repertoire was sequenced with immunoSEQ multiplex PCR; TCRdb's copy has only in-frame clones and lacks some. The sample has 60,000 to 75,000 clones, approximately 86% seen once. This specimen was CD4+ or CD8+ T cells sorted from blood, taken in a trial of the OX40 agonist ivuxolimab. All receptors derive from an adult with an advanced solid tumor such as melanoma, head and neck, liver or kidney cancer.

This clone was counted a single time. The chain employs TRBV10-3 and TRBJ2-3, with TRBD1 as a possible D gene (6 bases). V was shortened by 3 bases and J by 5 bases, with 18 bases between the two germline ends. The CDR3 runs 16 residues. Germline CDR1 is ENHRY and CDR2 is SYGVKD. In nucleotides, the CDR3 is TGTGCCATCAGTGACCGGAAAGGGGGTTTTGGAGATACGCAGTATTTT. Protein: CAISDRKGGFGDTQYF.

The table lists this clone with a count of one. The chain is built from TRBV23-1 and TRBJ1-5; 11 bases are shared with TRBD1. TRBV23-1 is an open reading frame whose function is uncertain. The CDR3 contains 16 residues. V was pared by 5 bases and J by 3 bases, with 6 bases of the junction left unmatched. DNA of the CDR3: TGCGCCAGCAGTGTTGGACAGGGGGCTCCCAATCAGCCCCAGCATTTT. Amino acid sequence: CASSVGQGAPNQPQHF.

This clone was recorded a few times. The rearrangement links TRBV4-2 to TRBJ2-1; perhaps TRBD2 as D (5 bases). Trimming pared 4 bases from V and 8 bases from J, leaving 12 bases between. The germline V gene has CDR1 LGHNA and CDR2 YNFKEQ. The CDR3 has 13 residues. CDR3 sequence: CASSPDPSYEQFF. In DNA, the CDR3 is TGTGCCAGCAGCCCGGACCCTAGCTATGAGCAGTTCTTC.